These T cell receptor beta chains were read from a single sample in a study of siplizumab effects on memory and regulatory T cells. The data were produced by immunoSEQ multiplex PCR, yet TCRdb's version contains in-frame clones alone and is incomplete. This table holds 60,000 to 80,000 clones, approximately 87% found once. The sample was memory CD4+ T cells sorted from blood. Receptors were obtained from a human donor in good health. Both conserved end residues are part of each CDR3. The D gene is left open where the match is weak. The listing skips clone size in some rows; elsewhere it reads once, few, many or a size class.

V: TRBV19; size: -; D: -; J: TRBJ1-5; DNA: TGTGCCAGTAGCTATAGGGACAGCAATCAGCCCCAGCATTTT; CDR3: CASSYRDSNQPQHF
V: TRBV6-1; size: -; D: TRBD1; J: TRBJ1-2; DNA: TGTGCCAGCAGCCCACAGGGGGCGGGCTATGGCTACACCTTC; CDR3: CASSPQGAGYGYTF
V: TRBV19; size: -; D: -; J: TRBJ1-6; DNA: TGTGCCAGTAGTGCCGGACAGAATTCACCCCTCCACTTT; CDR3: CASSAGQNSPLHF
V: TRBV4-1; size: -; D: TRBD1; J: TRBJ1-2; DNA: TGCGCCAGCAGCCAAAAAGTCGAGGGACAGAGGGCTGGGGGCTACACCTTC; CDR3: CASSQKVEGQRAGGYTF
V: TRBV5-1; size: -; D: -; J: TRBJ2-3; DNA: TGCGCCAGCACTCTCTCTTCTAGCACAGATACGCAGTATTTT; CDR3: CASTLSSSTDTQYF
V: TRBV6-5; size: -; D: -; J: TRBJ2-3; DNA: TGTGCCAGCAGTTACTCGAAGGATACGCAGTATTTT; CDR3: CASSYSKDTQYF
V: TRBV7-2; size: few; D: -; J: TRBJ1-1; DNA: TGTGCCAGCAGCTTAGATGGTGCTGTAAACACTGAAGCTTTCTTT; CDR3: CASSLDGAVNTEAFF
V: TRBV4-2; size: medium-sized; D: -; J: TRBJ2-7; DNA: TGTGCCAGCAGCCAACCAGGACGGACCGAGCAGTACTTC; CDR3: CASSQPGRTEQYF
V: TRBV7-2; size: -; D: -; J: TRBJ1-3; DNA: TGTGCCAGCAGCTTAGGGGGTGGCATCGCTCTTGGAAACACCATATATTTT; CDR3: CASSLGGGIALGNTIYF
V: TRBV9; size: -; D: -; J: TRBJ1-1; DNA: TGTGCCAGCAGCGTAGAGGCGGAGCTGGCTGAAGCTTTCTTT; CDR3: CASSVEAELAEAFF
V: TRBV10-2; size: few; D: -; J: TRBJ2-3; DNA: TGCGCCAGCAGTGAGTCGAACGGGGGAACAGATACGCAGTATTTT; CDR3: CASSESNGGTDTQYF
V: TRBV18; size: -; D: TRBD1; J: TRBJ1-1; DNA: TGTGCCAGCTCACGACCGGGACAGGGTCGCGCTTTCTTT; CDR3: CASSRPGQGRAFF
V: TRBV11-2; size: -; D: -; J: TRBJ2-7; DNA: TGTGCCAGCAGCTTAGTGGTGGGGGAGCAGTACTTC; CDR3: CASSLVVGEQYF
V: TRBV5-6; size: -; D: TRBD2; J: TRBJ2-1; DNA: TGTGCCAGCAGCTCAGGACTAGCGTCTATGAATGAGCAGTTCTTC; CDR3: CASSSGLASMNEQFF
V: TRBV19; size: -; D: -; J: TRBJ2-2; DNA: TGTGCCAGTAAGTCGCGGCAAGGGACCGGGGAGCTGTTTTTT; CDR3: CASKSRQGTGELFF
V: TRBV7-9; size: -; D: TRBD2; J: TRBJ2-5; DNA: TGTGCCAGCAGCTTAGCGGGGGGGTTTGAGACCCAGTACTTC; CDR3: CASSLAGGFETQYF
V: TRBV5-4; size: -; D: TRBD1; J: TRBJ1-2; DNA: TGTGCCAGCAGCCCACTGGACAGGGGGCGAGGCTACACCTTC; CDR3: CASSPLDRGRGYTF
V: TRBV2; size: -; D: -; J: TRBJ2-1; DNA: TGTGCCAGCAGAAGGGACACCCAGCCCAATGAGCAGTTCTTC; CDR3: CASRRDTQPNEQFF
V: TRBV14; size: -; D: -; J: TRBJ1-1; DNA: TGTGCCAGCAGCCACGGGGGGCGTACTGAAGCTTTCTTT; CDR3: CASSHGGRTEAFF
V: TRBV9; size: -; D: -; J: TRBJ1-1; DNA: TGTGCCAGCAGCGAGAGGGAGGGTACTGGAGCTTTCTTT; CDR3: CASSEREGTGAFF
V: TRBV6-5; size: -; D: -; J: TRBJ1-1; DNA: TGTGCCAGCAGTGTAACAACGAACACTGAAGCTTTCTTT; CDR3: CASSVTTNTEAFF
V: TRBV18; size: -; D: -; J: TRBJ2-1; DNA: TGTGCCAGCTCACCCCCCGGAGGGGCGCCCAATGAGCAGTTCTTC; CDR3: CASSPPGGAPNEQFF